The 24 T cell receptor beta chains in this list originate from one sample, sequenced in a study of control samples from healthy donors and cancer patients. Sequencing used immunoSEQ multiplex PCR; TCRdb keeps in-frame clones, though not all of them. The data contain 120,000 or so clones, 80% to 90% of them seen just once; the ten biggest clones take up around 3%. Specimen: blood. These receptors all stem from a man aged 60 to 75 in good health.

This clone was seen a few times. This sequence joins TRBV5-1 and TRBJ2-6; D perhaps matches TRBD2 (6 bases). From germline, CDR1 is SGHRS and CDR2 YFSETQ. The V and J ends lost 1 base and 0 bases respectively, with 8 bases between them. The CDR3 has 16 residues. In DNA form, the CDR3 reads TGCGCCAGCAGCTTGTCCGGGAGCTCTGGGGCCAACGTCCTGACTTTC. Its protein is CASSLSGSSGANVLTF.

The gene calls are TRBV29-1 and TRBJ1-5, with D perhaps TRBD1 (6 bases). Deletions cut 7 bases from V and 5 bases from J, with 18 bases between. In germline, CDR1 is SQVTM, CDR2 ANQGSEA. There are 14 residues in the CDR3. The CDR3 loop reads CSAVGQQGDQPQHF. The CDR3 DNA is TGCAGCGCTGTGGGACAACAAGGTGATCAGCCCCAGCATTTT.

This clone was seen only once. The CDR3 region has the DNA TGCGCCAGCAGCTTGACAGGGGCCCTCTCCTCTGGGGCCAACGTCCTGACTTTC. The encoded protein is CASSLTGALSSGANVLTF. The chain carries TRBV5-1 and TRBJ2-6; 7 bases fit TRBD1. CDR3 length equals 18 residues. V trimming: 1 base; J trimming: 0 bases; junction bases outside the gene matches: 7. Germline values: CDR1 SGHRS, CDR2 YFSETQ.

This clone was seen once. The chain is built from TRBV18 and TRBJ2-7; TRBD1 aligns across 7 bases. Looked up from germline, CDR1 is KGHSH and CDR2 is LQKENI. The junction had 12 bases not matched to a gene; V was cut back by 4 bases and J by 6 bases. The CDR3 runs 15 residues. The CDR3 protein is CASSQQGQQVSEQYF. DNA of the CDR3: TGTGCCAGCTCACAACAGGGACAGCAAGTTTCCGAGCAGTACTTC.

This chain uses TRBV10-2 with TRBJ1-1; 7 bases are shared with TRBD1. CDR3 length: 13 residues. Germline V gene sequence: CDR1 WSHSY, CDR2 SAAADI. V was pared by 6 bases and J by 8 bases, with 9 bases of the junction left unmatched. The CDR3, as DNA: TGCGCCAGCAGGCAGGGGGTTACGGGCGAAGCTTTCTTT. This translates into CASRQGVTGEAFF.

The chain couples TRBV7-2 to TRBJ1-1; D gene unclear. The CDR3 is 13 amino acids. Germline values: CDR1 SGHTA, CDR2 FQGNSA. Trimming took off 4 bases at V and 1 base at J, with 7 bases between the two ends. CDR3 sequence (DNA): TGTGCCAGCAGCTATCAGACGAACACTGAAGCTTTCTTT. Translating gives CASSYQTNTEAFF.

This chain connects TRBV5-1 to TRBJ2-3, with unresolved D. CDR1 and CDR2 (germline): SGHRS, YFSETQ. The CDR3 runs to 13 residues. The V gene lost 3 bases and the J gene lost 5 bases, with 10 bases spanning the gap. This chain's CDR3 is CASSYTERDTQYF. The CDR3, as DNA: TGCGCCAGCAGCTATACCGAAAGAGATACGCAGTATTTT.

This sequence joins TRBV28 and TRBJ2-7, with 13 positions matching TRBD2. Trimming at V came to 4 bases and at J to 1 base, leaving 7 bases not matched to a gene. Germline lookup yields CDR1 MDHEN and CDR2 SYDVKM. The CDR3 loop spans 17 amino acids. This CDR3 reads CASSSSGTSGDSYEQYF. Written as DNA, the CDR3 is TGTGCCAGCAGTTCGTCCGGGACTAGCGGGGATTCCTACGAGCAGTACTTC.

This rearrangement joins TRBV12-3 or TRBV12-4 to TRBJ1-1; D unresolved. CDR3 length equals 12 residues. V lost 5 bases, J lost 7 bases, and 11 bases lay in between. CDR3 region: CASSPGPGEAFF. CDR3 nucleotides: TGTGCCAGCAGTCCCGGACCGGGTGAAGCTTTCTTT.

V gene TRBV3-1 (or the pseudogene TRBV3-2) combines with J gene TRBJ2-7; D is unresolved. This CDR3 is built from 18 residues. Germline assignment: CDR1 LGHDT and CDR2 YNNKEL (reference sequence). Trimming cost V 0 bases and J 4 bases, with 22 bases left between them. The CDR3 sequence: CASSQEPVLTLPLYEQYF. CDR3 in DNA: TGTGCCAGCAGCCAAGAACCGGTCCTGACACTCCCCTTATACGAGCAGTACTTC.

V is TRBV15 and J is TRBJ1-1; the match to TRBD1 covers 7 bases. Losses at the gene ends were 4 bases for V and 1 base for J; bases not matched to a gene: 3. Germline values: CDR1 LNHNV, CDR2 YYDKDF (reference sequence). The CDR3 runs to 14 residues. CDR3 DNA sequence: TGTGCCACCAGCATCTGGGACAGGAACACTGAAGCTTTCTTT. This gives the protein CATSIWDRNTEAFF. Supplemented by reference TRBV15 and TRBJ1-1, the full variable domain reads DAMVIQNPRYQVTQFGKPVTLSCSQTLNHNVMYWYQQKSSQAPKLLFHYYDKDFNNEADTPDNFQSRRPNTSFCFLDIRSPGLGDTAMYLCATSIWDRNTEAFFGQGTRLTVV.

As concerns this clone: Other DNA sequences within the sample encode an identical CDR3. This chain uses TRBV5-4 with TRBJ1-5; D remains ambiguous. Looked up from germline, CDR1 is SGHNT and CDR2 is YYREEE (reference sequence). Between the trimmed V and J ends, which lost 0 bases and 0 bases, there was a span of 4 bases. This CDR3 region has 14 residues. The CDR3, as DNA: TGTGCCAGCAGCTTGGGGGGTAGCAATCAGCCCCAGCATTTT. This gives the protein CASSLGGSNQPQHF.

The chain joins TRBV29-1 to TRBJ1-1; D is uncertain. CDR3 length: 12 residues. The ends were cut back, 7 bases at V and 4 bases at J, with 13 bases in the middle. CDR1 and CDR2 from the germline V gene are SQVTM and ANQGSEA. CDR3 nucleotide sequence: TGCAGCGCCGGCGGGGTCGGCACTGAAGCTTTCTTT. It encodes CSAGGVGTEAFF.

The CDR3 region is CATTQGFNEKLFF. DNA of the CDR3: TGTGCCACCACACAGGGTTTTAATGAAAAACTGTTTTTT. The chain couples TRBV2 to TRBJ1-4, with D possibly TRBD1 on 6 matching bases. The CDR3 consists of 13 residues. Germline CDR1 reads SNHLY; CDR2 reads FYNNEI. The V end was cut by 10 bases, the J end by 4 bases, with 13 bases between.

This chain links TRBV3-1 (or the pseudogene TRBV3-2) with TRBJ2-1, with 7 bases lining up with TRBD1. Germline V gene data show CDR1 as LGHDT and CDR2 as YNNKEL (reference sequence). Trimming at V came to 1 base and at J to 0 bases, leaving 15 bases not matched to a gene. The CDR3 sequence is 20 residues long. CDR3 loop: CASSQAPGQPVKSSYNEQFF. CDR3 DNA: TGTGCCAGCAGCCAAGCCCCGGGACAGCCCGTCAAGAGCTCCTACAATGAGCAGTTCTTC.

The chain links TRBV10-2 to TRBJ2-5; D gene uncertain. This CDR3 is 12 amino acids long. V lost 4 bases, J lost 4 bases, and 7 bases lay in between. Germline V lookup: CDR1 WSHSY, CDR2 SAAADI. CDR3 sequence reads: CASSGQGETQYF. The CDR3 DNA sequence: TGCGCCAGCAGTGGACAAGGAGAGACCCAGTACTTC.

The rearrangement links TRBV18 to TRBJ2-7; TRBD1 matches at 9 bases. The germline CDR1 and CDR2 sequences are KGHSH and LQKENI. V trimming: 3 bases; J trimming: 6 bases; junction bases outside the gene matches: 9. This CDR3 comprises 15 residues. The CDR3 protein is CASSPIGTGSIEQYF. Written as DNA, the CDR3 is TGTGCCAGCTCACCGATAGGGACAGGGTCGATCGAGCAGTACTTC.

V and J are TRBV19 and TRBJ1-1, with D uncertain. The CDR3 has 14 amino acids. Trimming took 7 bases from V and 3 from J, leaving 15 bases between them. CDR1 is LNHDA, CDR2 SQIVND, per germline (reference sequence). The CDR3 is CASKVSVADTEAFF. The CDR3 DNA reads as TGTGCCAGTAAGGTGTCGGTCGCAGACACTGAAGCTTTCTTT. Filled out from reference TRBV19 and TRBJ1-1, the complete variable domain reads DGGITQSPKYLFRKEGQNVTLSCEQNLNHDAMYWYRQDPGQGLRLIYYSQIVNDFQKGDIAEGYSVSREKKESFPLTVTSAQKNPTAFYLCASKVSVADTEAFFGQGTRLTVV.

V and J are TRBV9 and TRBJ1-1; TRBD1 might be the D (5 bases). The length of the CDR3 is 15 residues. The V end lost 0 bases, the J end lost 4 bases, and 13 bases lay between the germline ends. CDR1 and CDR2 (germline): SGDLS, YYNGEE. As DNA, the CDR3 is TGTGCCAGCAGCGTAGCCGGCAGGGTGAGCACTGAAGCTTTCTTT. Its protein is CASSVAGRVSTEAFF.

This chain connects TRBV12-3 or TRBV12-4 to TRBJ1-1; no firm D call. This CDR3 comprises 13 residues. Trimming cost V 3 bases and J 1 base, with 6 bases left between them. In DNA form, the CDR3 reads TGTGCCAGCAGTTTGGCAGAGAACACTGAAGCTTTCTTT. Its protein is CASSLAENTEAFF.

The V call is TRBV6-2 or TRBV6-3, the J call TRBJ1-1; D is ambiguous. CDR1 and CDR2 (germline): MNHEY, SVGEGT. The CDR3 has 14 amino acids. Trimming removed 5 bases at V and 0 bases at J, with 10 bases between. CDR3 protein: CASSRNALNTEAFF. DNA for the CDR3: TGTGCCAGCAGTAGGAACGCCTTGAACACTGAAGCTTTCTTT.

The rearrangement links TRBV7-2 to TRBJ1-2; 8 nucleotides match TRBD1. The CDR3 length is 15 residues. CDR1 is SGHTA, CDR2 FQGNSA, per germline. The V gene end was trimmed by 1 base and the J gene end by 4 bases; junction bases not matched to a gene: 5. The CDR3 spells CASSLDRTGPYGYTF. CDR3 DNA sequence: TGTGCCAGCAGCTTAGATCGGACAGGGCCCTATGGCTACACCTTC.

V usage is TRBV3-1 (or the pseudogene TRBV3-2) and J usage is TRBJ1-6; D is possibly TRBD1 (5 bases). The germline CDR1 and CDR2 sequences are LGHDT and YNNKEL (reference sequence). This CDR3 region has 15 residues. V was cut by 3 bases and J by 8 bases, with 14 bases left in between. The CDR3 DNA sequence: TGTGCCAGCAGCCAGGGGGTGGCAATTGATTCACCCCTCCACTTT. Protein: CASSQGVAIDSPLHF.

This chain uses TRBV7-2 with TRBJ1-2; D gene ambiguous. Germline loops: CDR1 SGHTA, CDR2 FQGNSA. This CDR3 is built from 14 residues. Trimming cost V 3 bases and J 10 bases, with 18 bases left between them. DNA of the CDR3: TGTGCCAGCAGCTTGCTTTCCCTCGGGTCAGCCTACACCTTC. Protein product: CASSLLSLGSAYTF.